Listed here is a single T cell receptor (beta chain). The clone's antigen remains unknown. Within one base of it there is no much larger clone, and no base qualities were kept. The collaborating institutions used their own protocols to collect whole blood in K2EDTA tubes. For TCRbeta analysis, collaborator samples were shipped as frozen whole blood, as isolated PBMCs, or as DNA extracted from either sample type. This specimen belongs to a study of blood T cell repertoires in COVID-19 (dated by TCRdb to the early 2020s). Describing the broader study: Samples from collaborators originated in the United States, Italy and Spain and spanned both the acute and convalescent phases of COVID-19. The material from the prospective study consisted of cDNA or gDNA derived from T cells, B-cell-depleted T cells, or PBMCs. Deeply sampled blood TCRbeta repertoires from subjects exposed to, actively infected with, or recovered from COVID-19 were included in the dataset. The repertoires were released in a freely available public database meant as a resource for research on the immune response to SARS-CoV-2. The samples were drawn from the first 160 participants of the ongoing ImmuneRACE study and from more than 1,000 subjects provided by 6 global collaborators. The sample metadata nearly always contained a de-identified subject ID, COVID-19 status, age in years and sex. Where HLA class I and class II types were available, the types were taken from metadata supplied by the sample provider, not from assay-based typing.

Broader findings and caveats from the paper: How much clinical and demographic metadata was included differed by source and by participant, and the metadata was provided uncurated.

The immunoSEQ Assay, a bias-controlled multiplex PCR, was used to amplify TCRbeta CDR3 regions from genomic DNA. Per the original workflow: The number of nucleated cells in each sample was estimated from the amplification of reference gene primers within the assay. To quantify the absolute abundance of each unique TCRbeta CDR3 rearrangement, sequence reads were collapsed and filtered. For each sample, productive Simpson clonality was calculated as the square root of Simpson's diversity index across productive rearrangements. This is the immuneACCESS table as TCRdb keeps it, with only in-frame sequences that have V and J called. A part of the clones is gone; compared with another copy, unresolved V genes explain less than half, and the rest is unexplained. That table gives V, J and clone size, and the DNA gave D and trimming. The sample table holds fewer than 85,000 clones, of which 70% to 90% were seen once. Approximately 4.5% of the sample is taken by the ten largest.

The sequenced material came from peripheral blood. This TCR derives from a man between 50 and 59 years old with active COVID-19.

The CDR3 amino acid sequence is: CASSLRRELRVEQFF. The bases are TGTGCCAGCAGCTTGAGGCGGGAACTAAGGGTTGAGCAGTTCTTC. The receptor chain draws on TRBV7-2 and TRBJ2-1; the best D guess is TRBD2, with 6 bases matching. In the germline V gene, CDR1 corresponds to SGHTA and CDR2 to FQGNSA. The V end loses 3 bases and the J end loses 9 bases, and a stretch of 18 bases separates them. Its CDR3 holds 15 amino acids, cysteine through phenylalanine. Only CDR3 DNA remains: 45 bases, in frame from the first base. The variable domain in full, with residues beyond the CDR3 obtained from the reference TRBV7-2 and TRBJ2-1 genes, is GAGVSQSPSNKVTEKGKDVELRCDPISGHTALYWYRQSLGQGLEFLIYFQGNSAPDKSGLPSDRFSAERTGGSVSTLTIQRTQQEDSAVYLCASSLRRELRVEQFFGPGTRLTVL.